This T cell receptor beta chain was retrieved from a study of cytomegalovirus exposure and HLA in healthy donors. Primers: 60 Vbeta forward and 13 Jbeta reverse. Sequenced by immunoSEQ multiplex PCR; TCRdb stores in-frame clones only, minus some. The table records more than 200,000 clones, over 75% of them present only once. Germline V gene lookup returns CDR1 SGHAT and CDR2 FQNNGV. V was shortened by 5 bases and J by 4 bases, with 18 bases between the two germline ends. The CDR3 consists of 15 residues. The receptor comes from a man aged 18 to 29 in good health and CMV-seronegative. V and J are TRBV11-2 and TRBJ2-7; a weak D match, TRBD2 (6 bases). Sequencing used PBMCs. The CDR3 DNA follows: TGTGCCAGCAGCCCCCGCGGGCGCGGGGTATACGAGCAGTACTTC. Translated, it gives CASSPRGRGVYEQYF. The variable domain in full, with the rest retrieved from reference TRBV11-2 and TRBJ2-7, is EAGVAQSPRYKIIEKRQSVAFWCNPISGHATLYWYQQILGQGPKLLIQFQNNGVVDDSQLPKDRFSAERLKGVDSTLKIQPAKLEDSAVYLCASSPRGRGVYEQYFGPGTRLTVT.